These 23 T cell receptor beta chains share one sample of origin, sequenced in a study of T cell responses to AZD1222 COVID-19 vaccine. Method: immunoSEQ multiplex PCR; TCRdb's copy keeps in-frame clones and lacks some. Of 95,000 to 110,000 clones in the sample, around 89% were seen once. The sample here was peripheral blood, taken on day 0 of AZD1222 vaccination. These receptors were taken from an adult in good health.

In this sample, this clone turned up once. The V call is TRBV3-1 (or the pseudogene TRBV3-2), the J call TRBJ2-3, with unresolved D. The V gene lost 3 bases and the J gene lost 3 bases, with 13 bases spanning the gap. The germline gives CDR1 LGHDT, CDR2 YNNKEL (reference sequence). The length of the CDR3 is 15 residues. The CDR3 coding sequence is TGTGCCAGCAGCCAGGCTTTTGTGGGAACAGATACGCAGTATTTT. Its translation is CASSQAFVGTDTQYF.

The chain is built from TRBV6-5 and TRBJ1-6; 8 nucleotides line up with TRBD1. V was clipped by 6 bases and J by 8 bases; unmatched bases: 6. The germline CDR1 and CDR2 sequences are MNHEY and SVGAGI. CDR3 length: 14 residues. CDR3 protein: CASRDRAFDSPLHF. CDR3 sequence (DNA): TGTGCCAGCAGGGACAGGGCTTTCGATTCACCCCTCCACTTT.

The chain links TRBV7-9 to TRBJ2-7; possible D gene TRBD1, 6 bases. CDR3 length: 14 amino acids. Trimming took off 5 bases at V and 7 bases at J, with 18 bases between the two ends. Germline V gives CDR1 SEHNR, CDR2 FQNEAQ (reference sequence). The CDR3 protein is CASSPMGASEEQYF. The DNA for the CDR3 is TGTGCCAGCAGCCCGATGGGGGCTTCCGAAGAGCAGTACTTC. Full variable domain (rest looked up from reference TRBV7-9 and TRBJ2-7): DTGVSQNPRHKITKRGQNVTFRCDPISEHNRLYWYRQTLGQGPEFLTYFQNEAQLEKSRLLSDRFSAERPKGSFSTLEIQRTEQGDSAMYLCASSPMGASEEQYFGPGTRLTVT.

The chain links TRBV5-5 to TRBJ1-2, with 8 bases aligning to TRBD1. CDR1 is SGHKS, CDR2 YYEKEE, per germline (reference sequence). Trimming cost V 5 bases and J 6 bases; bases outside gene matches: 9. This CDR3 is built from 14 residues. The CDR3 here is CASRTRQGPDGYTF. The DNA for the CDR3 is TGTGCCAGCAGAACCAGACAGGGGCCCGATGGCTACACCTTC.

The CDR3 coding sequence is TGTGCCAGCAGCCGAGCGAGACTCAACTCTGGGGCCAACGTCCTGACTTTC. It encodes CASSRARLNSGANVLTF. The rearrangement uses TRBV5-6 and TRBJ2-6, with D hard to call. CDR3 length equals 17 residues. Germline V gene sequence: CDR1 SGHDT, CDR2 YYEEEE. The V end lost 4 bases, the J end lost 0 bases, and 14 bases lay between the germline ends.

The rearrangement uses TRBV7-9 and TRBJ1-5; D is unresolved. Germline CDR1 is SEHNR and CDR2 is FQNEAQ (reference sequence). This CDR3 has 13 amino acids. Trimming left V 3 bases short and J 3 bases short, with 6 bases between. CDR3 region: CASSLSNNQPQHF. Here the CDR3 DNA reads TGTGCCAGCAGCTTGAGTAACAATCAGCCCCAGCATTTT. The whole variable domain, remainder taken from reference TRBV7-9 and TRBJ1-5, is DTGVSQNPRHKITKRGQNVTFRCDPISEHNRLYWYRQTLGQGPEFLTYFQNEAQLEKSRLLSDRFSAERPKGSFSTLEIQRTEQGDSAMYLCASSLSNNQPQHFGDGTRLSIL.

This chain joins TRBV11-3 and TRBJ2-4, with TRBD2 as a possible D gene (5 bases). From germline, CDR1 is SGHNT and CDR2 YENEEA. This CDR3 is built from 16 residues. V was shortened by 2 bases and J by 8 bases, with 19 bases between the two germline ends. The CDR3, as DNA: TGTGCCAGCAGCTTATCTGTTGATCGGGGTTTATACATTCAGTACTTC. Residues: CASSLSVDRGLYIQYF.

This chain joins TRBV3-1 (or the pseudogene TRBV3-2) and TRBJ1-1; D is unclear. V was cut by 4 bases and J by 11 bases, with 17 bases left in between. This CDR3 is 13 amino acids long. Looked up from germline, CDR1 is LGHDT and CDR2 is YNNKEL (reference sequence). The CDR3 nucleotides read TGTGCCAGCAGCCGACTCGGAGGAAGAGACGCTTTCTTT. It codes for CASSRLGGRDAFF.

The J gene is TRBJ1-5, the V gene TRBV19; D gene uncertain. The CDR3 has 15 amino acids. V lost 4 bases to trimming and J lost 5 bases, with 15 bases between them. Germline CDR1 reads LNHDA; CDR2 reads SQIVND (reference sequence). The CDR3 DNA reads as TGTGCCAGTAGTAGCTGGGCCGAGGGAGATCAGCCCCAGCATTTT. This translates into CASSSWAEGDQPQHF.

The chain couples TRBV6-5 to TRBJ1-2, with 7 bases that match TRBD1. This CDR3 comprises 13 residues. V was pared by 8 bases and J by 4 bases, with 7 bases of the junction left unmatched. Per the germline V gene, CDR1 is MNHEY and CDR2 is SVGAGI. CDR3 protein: CASHDTGAYGYTF. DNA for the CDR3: TGTGCCAGCCACGACACAGGGGCCTATGGCTACACCTTC.

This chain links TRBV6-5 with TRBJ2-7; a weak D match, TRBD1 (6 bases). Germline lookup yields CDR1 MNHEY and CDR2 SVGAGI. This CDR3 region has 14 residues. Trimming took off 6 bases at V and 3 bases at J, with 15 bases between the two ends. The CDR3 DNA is TGTGCCAGCAGACAGGGTGGGGTCTACTACGAGCAGTACTTC. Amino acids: CASRQGGVYYEQYF.

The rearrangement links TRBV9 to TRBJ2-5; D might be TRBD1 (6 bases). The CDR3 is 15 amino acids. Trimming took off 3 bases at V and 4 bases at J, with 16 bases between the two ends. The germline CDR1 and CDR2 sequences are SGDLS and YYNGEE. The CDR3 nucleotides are TGTGCCAGCAGCGCCCCCCGTGGGGGCGGAGAGACCCAGTACTTC. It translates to CASSAPRGGGETQYF.

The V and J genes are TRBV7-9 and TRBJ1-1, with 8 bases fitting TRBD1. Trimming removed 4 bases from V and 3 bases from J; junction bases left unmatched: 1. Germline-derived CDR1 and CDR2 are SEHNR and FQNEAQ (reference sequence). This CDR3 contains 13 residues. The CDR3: CASSSGGYTEAFF. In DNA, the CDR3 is TGTGCCAGCAGCTCAGGGGGCTACACTGAAGCTTTCTTT.

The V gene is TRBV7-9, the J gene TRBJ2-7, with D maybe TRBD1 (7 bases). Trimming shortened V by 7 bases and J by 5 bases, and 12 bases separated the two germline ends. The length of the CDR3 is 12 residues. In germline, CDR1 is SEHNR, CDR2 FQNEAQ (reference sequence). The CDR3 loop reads CASNDREDEQYF. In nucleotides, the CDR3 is TGTGCCAGCAACGACAGGGAGGACGAGCAGTACTTC.

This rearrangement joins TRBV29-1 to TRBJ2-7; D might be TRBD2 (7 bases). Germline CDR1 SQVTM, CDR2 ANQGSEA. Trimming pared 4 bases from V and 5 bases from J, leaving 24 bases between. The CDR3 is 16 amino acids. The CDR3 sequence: CSVAPRNVGGPHEQYF. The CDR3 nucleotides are TGCAGCGTTGCCCCGAGGAACGTGGGGGGGCCCCACGAGCAGTACTTC.

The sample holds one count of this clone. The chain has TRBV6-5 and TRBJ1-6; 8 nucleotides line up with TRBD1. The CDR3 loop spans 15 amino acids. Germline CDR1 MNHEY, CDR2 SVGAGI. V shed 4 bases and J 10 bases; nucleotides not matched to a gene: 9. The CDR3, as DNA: TGTGCCAGCAGTTTTCCGACAGGGGCGGGATCACCCCTCCACTTT. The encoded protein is CASSFPTGAGSPLHF.

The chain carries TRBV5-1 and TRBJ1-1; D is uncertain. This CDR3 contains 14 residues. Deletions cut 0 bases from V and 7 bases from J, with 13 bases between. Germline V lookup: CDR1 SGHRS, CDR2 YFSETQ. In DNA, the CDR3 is TGCGCCAGCAGCTTGGACACGGATTCAATTGAAGCTTTCTTT. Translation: CASSLDTDSIEAFF.

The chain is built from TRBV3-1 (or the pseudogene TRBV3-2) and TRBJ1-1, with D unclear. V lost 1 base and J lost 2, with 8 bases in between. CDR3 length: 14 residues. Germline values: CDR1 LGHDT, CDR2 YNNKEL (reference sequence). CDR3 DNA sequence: TGTGCCAGCAGCCAAGTGAACAGAAACACTGAAGCTTTCTTT. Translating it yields CASSQVNRNTEAFF.

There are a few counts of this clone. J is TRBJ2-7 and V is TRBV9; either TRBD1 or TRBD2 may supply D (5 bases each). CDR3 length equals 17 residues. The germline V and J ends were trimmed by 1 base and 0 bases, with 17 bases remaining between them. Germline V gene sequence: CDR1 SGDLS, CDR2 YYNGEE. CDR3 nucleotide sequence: TGTGCCAGCAGCGTAAATCTTAAGCGGACATCCTCCTACGAGCAGTACTTC. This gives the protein CASSVNLKRTSSYEQYF.

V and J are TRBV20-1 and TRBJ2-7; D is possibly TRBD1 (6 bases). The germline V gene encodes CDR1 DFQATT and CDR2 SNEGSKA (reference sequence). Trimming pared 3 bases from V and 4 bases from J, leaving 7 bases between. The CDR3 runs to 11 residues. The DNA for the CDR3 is TGCAGTGCTAGCAGGGGTTACGAGCAGTACTTC. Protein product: CSASRGYEQYF.

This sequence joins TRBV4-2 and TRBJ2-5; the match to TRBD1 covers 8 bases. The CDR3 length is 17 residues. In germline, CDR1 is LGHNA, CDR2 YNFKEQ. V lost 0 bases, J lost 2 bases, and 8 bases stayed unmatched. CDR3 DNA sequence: TGTGCCAGCAGCCAAGATCGGGGCAGGGGGCCGCAAGAGACCCAGTACTTC. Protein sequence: CASSQDRGRGPQETQYF.

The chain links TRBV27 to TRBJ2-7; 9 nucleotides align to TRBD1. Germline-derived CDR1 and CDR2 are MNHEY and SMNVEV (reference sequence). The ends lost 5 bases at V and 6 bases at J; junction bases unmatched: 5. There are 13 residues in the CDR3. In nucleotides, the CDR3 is TGTGCCAGCAGTCTAGGGACAGGGATCGAGCAGTACTTC. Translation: CASSLGTGIEQYF.

The CDR3: CASSIGSGQIYEQYF. DNA of the CDR3: TGTGCCAGTAGTATCGGCTCCGGCCAGATCTACGAGCAGTACTTC. The V call is TRBV19, the J call TRBJ2-7, with D unclear. This CDR3 has 15 amino acids. CDR1 and CDR2 from the germline V gene are LNHDA and SQIVND (reference sequence). V lost 3 bases and J lost 3, with 15 bases in between.